This T cell receptor beta chain is from a study of T cells in Graves' hyperthyroidism and ophthalmopathy. Template material for amplifying TCR beta CDR3 regions consisted of RNA transcripts. HTBI primers were employed in a first-round RT-PCR of the TCR CDR3. TCRdb re-called the multiplex PCR reads with MiXCR, one entry per CDR3 protein. The sample holds about 720,000 distinct CDR3 sequences; less than 20% are singletons and the top ten take roughly 8%. V gave up 7 bases and J gave up 0 bases, with 13 bases separating them. The CDR3 consists of 15 residues. This clonotype was seen ten or more times. This sequence joins TRBV12-3 or TRBV12-4 and TRBJ2-1; tentative D call: TRBD2 (5 bases). The sequence was obtained from a man between 18 and 29 years old with Graves' hyperthyroidism. Sequencing was done on a sample of blood. The CDR3 DNA is TGTGCCAGCAATGGCGGGCGTAGCTCCTACAATGAGCAGTTCTTC. It yields the protein CASNGGRSSYNEQFF.